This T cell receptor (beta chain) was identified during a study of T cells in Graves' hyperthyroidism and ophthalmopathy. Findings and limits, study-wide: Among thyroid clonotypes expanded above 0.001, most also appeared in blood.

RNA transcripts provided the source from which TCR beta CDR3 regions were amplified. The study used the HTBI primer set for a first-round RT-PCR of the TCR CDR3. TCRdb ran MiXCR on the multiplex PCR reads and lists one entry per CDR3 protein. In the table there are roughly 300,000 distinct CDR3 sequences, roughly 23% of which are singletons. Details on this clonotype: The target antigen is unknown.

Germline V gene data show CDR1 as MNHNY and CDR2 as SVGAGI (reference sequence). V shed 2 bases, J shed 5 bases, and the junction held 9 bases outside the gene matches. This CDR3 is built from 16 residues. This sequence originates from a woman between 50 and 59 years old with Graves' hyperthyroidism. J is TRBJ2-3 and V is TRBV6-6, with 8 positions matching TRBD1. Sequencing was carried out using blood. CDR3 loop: CASSYLPQGALDTQYF. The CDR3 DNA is TGTGCCAGCAGTTACCTACCCCAGGGGGCTTTAGATACGCAGTATTTT.